One T cell receptor (beta chain) is described in this entry. These data originate in a study of blood T cell repertoires in COVID-19. Study-level background: Samples of COVID-19 (acute and convalescent) were obtained from the United States, Italy and Spain. Sample material is recorded as cDNA or gDNA derived from T cells, B-cell-depleted T cells, or PBMCs.

As handled by the study authors: The authors estimated nucleated cell counts from reference gene primer amplification. The data were produced by immunoSEQ multiplex PCR, yet TCRdb's version contains in-frame clones alone and is incomplete. D and trimming come from the DNA, and the V and J calls and clone size come from that table. The sample has about 150,000 clones, roughly 82% seen once. The ends were cut back, 6 bases at V and 8 bases at J, with 13 bases in the middle. CDR1 and CDR2 from the germline V gene are MNHEY and SVGAGI. The CDR3 length is 12 residues. Sequencing used peripheral blood. The chain links TRBV6-5 to TRBJ1-2; D is perhaps TRBD1 (5 bases). This receptor was taken from a human donor with acute or convalescent COVID-19. The donor label of this sample is uncertain. The CDR3 DNA is TGTGCCAGCAGCGCAGGGTCGTGGGGCTACACCTTC. This gives the protein CASSAGSWGYTF.